A single TCR beta chain is shown here with its context. Germline CDR1 is LNHDA and CDR2 is SQIVND (reference sequence). The CDR3 totals 16 residues. V lost 4 bases and J 3 bases, leaving 16 bases between the germline ends. These data originate in a study of blood T cell repertoires in COVID-19. The authors' processing: By means of reference gene primer amplification, nucleated cell counts were estimated. Libraries were prepared by immunoSEQ multiplex PCR; TCRdb keeps only in-frame clonotypes and omits some of them. The V and J calls and clone size were taken over from that table, and D and trimming were inferred from the DNA. The sample lists about 68,000 clones; about 80% were seen once.

The V gene is TRBV19, the J gene TRBJ2-1; unclear D gene. The sequence was collected from a human donor in a cohort sampled during active COVID-19. Sequenced sample: peripheral blood. The CDR3 here is CASSKEARQSYNEQFF. The CDR3 DNA follows: TGTGCCAGTAGTAAAGAAGCCAGGCAGAGCTACAATGAGCAGTTCTTC.